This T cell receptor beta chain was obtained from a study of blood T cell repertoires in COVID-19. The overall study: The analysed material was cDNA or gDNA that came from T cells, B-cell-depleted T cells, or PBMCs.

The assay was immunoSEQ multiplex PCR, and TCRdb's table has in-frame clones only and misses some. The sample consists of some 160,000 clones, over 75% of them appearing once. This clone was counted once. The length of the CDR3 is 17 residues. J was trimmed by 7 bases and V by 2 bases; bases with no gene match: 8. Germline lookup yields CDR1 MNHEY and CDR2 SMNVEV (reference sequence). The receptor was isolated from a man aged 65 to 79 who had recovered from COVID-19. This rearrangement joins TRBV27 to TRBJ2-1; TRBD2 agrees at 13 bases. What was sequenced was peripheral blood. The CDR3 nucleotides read TGTGCCAGCAGTTTAGTTGGACTAGCGGGAGACGGAAATGAGCAGTTCTTC. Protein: CASSLVGLAGDGNEQFF.